This T cell receptor beta chain was identified during a study of a mutant IDH1 vaccine in newly diagnosed glioma. Study-level information: Patients got their first vaccination 4-6 weeks after radiotherapy alone, or with temozolomide cycles. Earlier therapy was either radiotherapy, temozolomide, or both, and most got both.

This CDR3 has 17 residues. The junction had 14 bases not matched to a gene; V was cut back by 4 bases and J by 2 bases. Per germline, CDR1 SQVTM and CDR2 ANQGSEA. With regard to this clone: Its antigen is unidentified.

TCRdb's table, derived via immunoSEQ multiplex PCR, lists solely in-frame clones and lacks some. The sample shows about 40,000 clones, 80% to 85% of them seen only once. Findings of the study overall: Vaccine-induced responses were seen in around 93% of patients, spanning several MHC alleles. Pseudoprogression seemed unlinked to shifts in top peripheral T cell clonotypes.

As to time point: week 11, during vaccination. All doses held 300 ug of mutant IDH1 20-mer peptide, with topical imiquimod. The source material was PBMCs, sampled from a glioma patient whose treatment included an IDH1 peptide vaccine. The clonotype comes from a man aged 35-49 years with glioma. V and J are TRBV29-1 and TRBJ2-1; 7 bases line up with TRBD1. The CDR3 region is CSVVLLDRQGPYNEQFF. CDR3 sequence (DNA): TGCAGCGTTGTGCTTCTTGATCGACAGGGTCCCTACAATGAGCAGTTCTTC.